This T cell receptor (beta chain) came from a study of cytomegalovirus exposure and HLA in healthy donors. Regarding the study as a whole: Later analysis identified a missense DCLRE1C variant that was linked to TCR beta V- and J-gene trimming. Near-uniform donor sequencing depth was presumed by presence/absence analyses.

60 Vbeta and 13 Jbeta primers were used in PCR. The repertoire was sequenced with immunoSEQ multiplex PCR; TCRdb's copy has only in-frame clones and lacks some. In the table there are some 160,000 clones, around a tenth of which are singletons. For this clone: As yet, its antigen is unknown. Distinct nucleotide sequences in the sample also encode this CDR3.

Germline values: CDR1 MDHEN, CDR2 SYDVKM. The CDR3 spans 12 residues. The V end lost 6 bases, the J end lost 4 bases, and 10 bases lay between the germline ends. The chain couples TRBV28 to TRBJ2-7; TRBD2 might be the D (6 bases). The sequenced sample was PBMCs. This TCR derives from a male donor in good health and CMV-seronegative. The CDR3 sequence is CASSSGTYEQYF. The CDR3 DNA reads TGTGCCAGCAGCTCTGGGACTTACGAGCAGTACTTC.